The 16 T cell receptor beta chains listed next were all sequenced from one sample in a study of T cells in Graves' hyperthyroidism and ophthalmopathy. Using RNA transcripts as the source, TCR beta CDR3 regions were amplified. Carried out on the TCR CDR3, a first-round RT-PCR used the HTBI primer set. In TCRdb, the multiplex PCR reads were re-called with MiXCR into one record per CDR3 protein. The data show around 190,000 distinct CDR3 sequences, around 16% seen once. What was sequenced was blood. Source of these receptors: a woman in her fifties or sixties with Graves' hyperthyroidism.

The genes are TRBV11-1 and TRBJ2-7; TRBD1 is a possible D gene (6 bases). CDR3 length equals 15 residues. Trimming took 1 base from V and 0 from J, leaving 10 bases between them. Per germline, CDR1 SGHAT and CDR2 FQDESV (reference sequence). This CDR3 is CASSLVRGSSYEQYF. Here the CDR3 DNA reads TGTGCCAGCAGCTTAGTGAGGGGGAGCTCCTACGAGCAGTACTTC. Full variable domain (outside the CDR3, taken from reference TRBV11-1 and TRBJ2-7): EAEVAQSPRYKITEKSQAVAFWCDPISGHATLYWYRQILGQGPELLVQFQDESVVDDSQLPKDRFSAERLKGVDSTLKIQPAELGDSAMYLCASSLVRGSSYEQYFGPGTRLTVT.

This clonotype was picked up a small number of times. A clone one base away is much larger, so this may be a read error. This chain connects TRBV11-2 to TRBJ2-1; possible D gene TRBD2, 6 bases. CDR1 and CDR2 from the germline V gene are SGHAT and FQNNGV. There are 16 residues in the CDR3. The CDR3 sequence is CASSLVRGSTYNEQLF. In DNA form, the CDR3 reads TGTGCCAGCAGCTTAGTACGGGGGTCAACCTACAATGAGCAGCTCTTC.

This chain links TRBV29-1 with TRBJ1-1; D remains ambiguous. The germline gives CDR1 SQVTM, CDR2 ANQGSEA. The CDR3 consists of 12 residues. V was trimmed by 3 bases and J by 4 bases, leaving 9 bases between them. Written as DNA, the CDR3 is TGCAGCGTTGACCCGGGGATCACTGAAGCTTTCTTT. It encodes CSVDPGITEAFF. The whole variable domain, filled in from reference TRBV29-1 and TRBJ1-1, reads SAVISQKPSRDICQRGTSLTIQCQVDSQVTMMFWYRQQPGQSLTLIATANQGSEATYESGFVIDKFPISRPNLTFSTLTVSNMSPEDSSIYLCSVDPGITEAFFGQGTRLTVV.

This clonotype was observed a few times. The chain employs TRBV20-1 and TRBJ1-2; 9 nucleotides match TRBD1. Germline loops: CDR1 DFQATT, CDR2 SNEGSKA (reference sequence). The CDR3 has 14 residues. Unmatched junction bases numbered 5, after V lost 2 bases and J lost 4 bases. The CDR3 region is CSARTGQGIYGYTF. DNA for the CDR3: TGCAGTGCTAGAACCGGACAGGGGATCTATGGCTACACCTTC.

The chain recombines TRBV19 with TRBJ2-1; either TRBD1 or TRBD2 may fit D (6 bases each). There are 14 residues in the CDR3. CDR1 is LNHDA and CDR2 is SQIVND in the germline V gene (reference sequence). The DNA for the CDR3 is TGTGCTACAGGGCTGGGCGGGACCTACAATGAGCAGTTCTTC. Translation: CATGLGGTYNEQFF.

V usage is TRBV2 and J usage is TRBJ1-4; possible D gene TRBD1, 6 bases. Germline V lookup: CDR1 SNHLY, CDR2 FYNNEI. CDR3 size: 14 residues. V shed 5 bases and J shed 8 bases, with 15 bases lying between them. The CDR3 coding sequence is TGTGCCAGCAGTCTTACAGGGAGGGACGAAAAACTGTTTTTT. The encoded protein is CASSLTGRDEKLFF.

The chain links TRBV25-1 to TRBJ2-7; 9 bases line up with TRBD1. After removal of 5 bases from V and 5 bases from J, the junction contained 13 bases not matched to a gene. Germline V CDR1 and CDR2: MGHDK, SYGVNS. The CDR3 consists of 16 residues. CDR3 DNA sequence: TGTGCCAGCAGTACCCGGTACGGGACAGGGAATGACGAGCAGTACTTC. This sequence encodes CASSTRYGTGNDEQYF.

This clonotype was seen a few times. CDR3 DNA: TGTGCCAGCACTCGAGGTAGTGGTAGCGGGAGTTCTGTCAGGGAGCAGTACTTC. It codes for CASTRGSGSGSSVREQYF. The chain couples TRBV6-1 to TRBJ2-7, with 9 bases aligning to TRBD2. The germline V gene encodes CDR1 MNHNS and CDR2 SASEGT. V trimming: 7 bases; J trimming: 7 bases; junction bases outside the gene matches: 23. The CDR3 is 18 amino acids.

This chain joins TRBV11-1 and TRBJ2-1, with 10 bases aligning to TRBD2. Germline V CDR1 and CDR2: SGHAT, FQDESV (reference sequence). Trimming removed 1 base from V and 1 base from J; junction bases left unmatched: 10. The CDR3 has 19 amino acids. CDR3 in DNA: TGTGCCAGCAGCTTAGACTCCAGGACTAGCGGTTTTTCCTACAATGAGCAGTTCTTC. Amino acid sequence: CASSLDSRTSGFSYNEQFF.

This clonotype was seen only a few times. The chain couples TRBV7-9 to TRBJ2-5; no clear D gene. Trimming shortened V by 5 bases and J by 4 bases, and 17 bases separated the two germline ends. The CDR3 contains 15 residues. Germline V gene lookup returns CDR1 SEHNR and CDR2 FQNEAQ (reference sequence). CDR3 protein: CASSPRRAGLETQYF. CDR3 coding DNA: TGTGCCAGCAGCCCCCGACGGGCTGGTCTAGAGACCCAGTACTTC. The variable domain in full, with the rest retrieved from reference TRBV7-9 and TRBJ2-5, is DTGVSQNPRHKITKRGQNVTFRCDPISEHNRLYWYRQTLGQGPEFLTYFQNEAQLEKSRLLSDRFSAERPKGSFSTLEIQRTEQGDSAMYLCASSPRRAGLETQYFGPGTRLLVL.

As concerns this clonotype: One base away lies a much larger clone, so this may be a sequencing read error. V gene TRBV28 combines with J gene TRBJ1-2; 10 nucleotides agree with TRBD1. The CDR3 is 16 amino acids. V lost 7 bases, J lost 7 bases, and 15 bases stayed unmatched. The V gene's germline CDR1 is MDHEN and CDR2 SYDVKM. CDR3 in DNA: TGTGCCAGCACCGAGACAGGGGGCGCTTCCCCTAGTGGCTACACCTTC. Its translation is CASTETGGASPSGYTF.

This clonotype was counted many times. The CDR3 bases are TGCAGTGCTAGTCCGGACAACCAGATCCAAGAGACCCAGTACTTC. This codes for CSASPDNQIQETQYF. This chain connects TRBV20-1 to TRBJ2-5, with D tentatively TRBD1 (5 bases). The CDR3 contains 15 residues. The V gene lost 3 bases and the J gene lost 1 base, with 15 bases spanning the gap. CDR1 DFQATT and CDR2 SNEGSKA come from the germline V gene (reference sequence).

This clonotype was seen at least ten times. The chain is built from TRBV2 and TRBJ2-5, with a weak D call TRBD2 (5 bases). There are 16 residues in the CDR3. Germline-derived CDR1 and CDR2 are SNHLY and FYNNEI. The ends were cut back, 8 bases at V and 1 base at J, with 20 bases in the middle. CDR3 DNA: TGTGCCAGCTTCGGGATACTAACTTCCCTCCAAGAGACCCAGTACTTC. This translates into CASFGILTSLQETQYF.

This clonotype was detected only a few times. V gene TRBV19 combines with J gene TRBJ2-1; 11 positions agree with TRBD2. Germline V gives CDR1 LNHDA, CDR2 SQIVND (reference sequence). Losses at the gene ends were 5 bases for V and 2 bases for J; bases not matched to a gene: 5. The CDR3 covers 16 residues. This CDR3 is CASSPRLAGTYNEQFF. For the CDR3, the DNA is TGTGCCAGTAGTCCAAGACTAGCGGGAACCTACAATGAGCAGTTCTTC.

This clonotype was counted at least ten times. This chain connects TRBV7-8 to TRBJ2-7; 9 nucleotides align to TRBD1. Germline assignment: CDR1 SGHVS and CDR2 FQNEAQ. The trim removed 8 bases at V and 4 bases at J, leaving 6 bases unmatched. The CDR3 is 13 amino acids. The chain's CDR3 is CASGGDREYEQYF. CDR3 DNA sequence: TGTGCCAGCGGGGGGGACAGGGAGTACGAGCAGTACTTC.

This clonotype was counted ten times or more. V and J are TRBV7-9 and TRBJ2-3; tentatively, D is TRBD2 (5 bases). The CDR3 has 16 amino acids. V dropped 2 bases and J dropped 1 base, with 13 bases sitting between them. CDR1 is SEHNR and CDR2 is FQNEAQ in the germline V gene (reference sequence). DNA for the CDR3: TGTGCCAGCAGCTTATTCGCGGGCCTTGGCACAGATACGCAGTATTTT. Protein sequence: CASSLFAGLGTDTQYF.